The 17 T cell receptor beta chains listed next were all sequenced from one sample in a study of cytomegalovirus exposure and HLA in healthy donors. The study ran its PCR with 60 Vbeta and 13 Jbeta primers. Repertoires were generated with immunoSEQ multiplex PCR, while TCRdb's copy carries only in-frame clones and drops some. This sample has roughly 160,000 clones, with about four fifths found just once. Input material: PBMCs. Receptors originate from a male donor in good health and CMV-seropositive.

V gene TRBV5-1 combines with J gene TRBJ1-2; TRBD1 agrees at 7 bases. Germline V lookup: CDR1 SGHRS, CDR2 YFSETQ. The CDR3 sequence is 14 residues long. V gave up 1 base and J gave up 2 bases; unmatched junction bases: 2. The CDR3 spells CASSLSGQNYGYTF. The CDR3 region has the DNA TGCGCCAGCAGCTTGTCGGGACAGAACTATGGCTACACCTTC.

The chain combines TRBV4-3 with TRBJ2-7; 8 nucleotides match TRBD1. Germline CDR1 is LGHNA and CDR2 is YSLEER. After removal of 4 bases from V and 2 bases from J, the junction contained 7 bases not matched to a gene. The CDR3 contains 15 residues. The CDR3 is CASSLSRQGTYEQYF. DNA of the CDR3: TGCGCCAGCAGCCTTTCGAGACAGGGGACCTACGAGCAGTACTTC.

This clone turned up a few times. This rearrangement joins TRBV30 to TRBJ1-5, with D uncertain. CDR1 is GTSNPN, CDR2 SVGIG, per germline (reference sequence). CDR3 length: 15 amino acids. The V gene lost 0 bases and the J gene lost 6 bases, with 15 bases spanning the gap. CDR3 bases: TGTGCCTGGAGTGTACGCGGGGATCCAACTCAGCCCCAGCATTTT. Translation gives CAWSVRGDPTQPQHF.

The V and J genes are TRBV10-3 and TRBJ1-2; 9 positions agree with TRBD1. The germline V gene encodes CDR1 ENHRY and CDR2 SYGVKD. The J segment lost 2 bases and the V segment lost 7 bases, leaving 2 bases of the junction unmatched. The CDR3 has 13 amino acids. As DNA, the CDR3 is TGTGCCATCAATGGACAGGGGAACTATGGCTACACCTTC. Amino acids: CAINGQGNYGYTF.

This clone was seen more than once but under ten times. The chain links TRBV11-2 to TRBJ2-2; no firm D call. V gave up 2 bases and J gave up 1 base, with 8 bases separating them. This CDR3 has 15 residues. Germline CDR1 reads SGHAT; CDR2 reads FQNNGV. CDR3 nucleotide sequence: TGTGCCAGCAGCTTAAGTGAGGTGAACACCGGGGAGCTGTTTTTT. Amino acid sequence: CASSLSEVNTGELFF.

The chain couples TRBV5-5 to TRBJ2-7; 7 nucleotides align to TRBD1. CDR3 length: 16 residues. Germline trimming cut 1 base from V and 1 base from J; bases unmatched to any gene: 8. CDR1 is SGHKS and CDR2 is YYEKEE in the germline V gene (reference sequence). This CDR3 is CASSLYSRQGSYEQYF. Here the CDR3 DNA reads TGTGCCAGCAGCTTGTACTCCAGACAGGGATCCTACGAGCAGTACTTC.

With regard to this clone: This specimen includes other DNA sequences encoding the same CDR3. The gene calls are TRBV20-1 and TRBJ2-3, with D uncertain. Looked up from germline, CDR1 is DFQATT and CDR2 is SNEGSKA (reference sequence). The CDR3 runs to 11 residues. Trimming shortened V by 3 bases and J by 6 bases, and 7 bases separated the two germline ends. The CDR3 protein is CSARRSDTQYF. Written as DNA, the CDR3 is TGCAGTGCTAGGAGGTCTGATACGCAGTATTTT.

This clone was observed a handful of times. V gene TRBV19 combines with J gene TRBJ2-1, with TRBD1 identical over 9 bases. The CDR3 sequence is 15 residues long. CDR1 is LNHDA and CDR2 is SQIVND in the germline V gene (reference sequence). The V and J ends lost 4 bases and 7 bases, in that order; junction bases with no gene match: 8. The CDR3 protein is CASSTAGTGRNEQFF. In nucleotides, the CDR3 is TGTGCCAGTAGTACGGCCGGGACAGGGCGGAATGAGCAGTTCTTC. Supplemented by reference TRBV19 and TRBJ2-1, the full variable domain reads DGGITQSPKYLFRKEGQNVTLSCEQNLNHDAMYWYRQDPGQGLRLIYYSQIVNDFQKGDIAEGYSVSREKKESFPLTVTSAQKNPTAFYLCASSTAGTGRNEQFFGPGTRLTVL.

The CDR3 DNA reads as TGTGCCAGCAGCTTGGGACAGCACAATGAGCAGTTCTTC. Protein: CASSLGQHNEQFF. The V and J genes are TRBV11-2 and TRBJ2-1, with TRBD1 matching over 7 bases. CDR3 size: 13 residues. Germline values: CDR1 SGHAT, CDR2 FQNNGV. V shed 3 bases and J 5 bases; nucleotides not matched to a gene: 1.

This clone was recorded a few times. The chain couples TRBV6-6 to TRBJ2-7; the match to TRBD1 covers 7 bases. CDR3 length equals 14 residues. Germline V gene sequence: CDR1 MNHNY, CDR2 SVGAGI (reference sequence). J was trimmed by 2 bases and V by 1 base; bases with no gene match: 2. The CDR3 region is CASSYWGQTYEQYF. CDR3 nucleotides: TGTGCCAGCAGTTACTGGGGACAGACCTACGAGCAGTACTTC.

This clone was counted a few times. An end of the junction differs from the germline gene, which may be a read error. The chain employs TRBV5-1 and TRBJ2-1; 12 bases line up with TRBD2. CDR3 size: 12 residues. CDR1 and CDR2 (germline): SGHRS, YFSETQ. The CDR3 loop reads CASSLASGGAVF. The CDR3, as DNA: TGCGCCAGCAGCTTGGCTAGCGGGGGGGCAGTCTTC.

V is TRBV5-1 and J is TRBJ1-6; D unresolved. V gave up 0 bases and J gave up 6 bases, with 10 bases separating them. Germline V gene sequence: CDR1 SGHRS, CDR2 YFSETQ. This CDR3 is built from 15 residues. The CDR3 region is CASSLDRSSNSPLHF. The CDR3 DNA reads TGCGCCAGCAGCTTGGATAGATCTTCTAATTCACCCCTCCACTTT. Full variable domain (remainder filled in from reference TRBV5-1 and TRBJ1-6): KAGVTQTPRYLIKTRGQQVTLSCSPISGHRSVSWYQQTPGQGLQFLFEYFSETQRNKGNFPGRFSGRQFSNSRSEMNVSTLELGDSALYLCASSLDRSSNSPLHFGNGTRLTVT.

This clone was counted once. V is TRBV5-1 and J is TRBJ2-5, with 12 bases fitting TRBD1. This CDR3 comprises 17 residues. J gave up 5 bases and V 3 bases, and 11 bases lay outside the gene matches. CDR1 SGHRS and CDR2 YFSETQ come from the germline V gene. CDR3 coding DNA: TGCGCCAGCAGCTCCGAACCCGGGACAGGGGGCAGGGAGACCCAGTACTTC. This encodes CASSSEPGTGGRETQYF.

This clone was seen a few times. The chain joins TRBV6-6 to TRBJ2-7, with 9 bases that match TRBD1. The CDR3 has 16 amino acids. Losses at the gene ends were 7 bases for V and 2 bases for J; bases not matched to a gene: 12. Germline CDR1 and CDR2: MNHNY and SVGAGI (reference sequence). This chain's CDR3 is CASINHPGTGPYEQYF. The CDR3 DNA follows: TGTGCCAGCATTAACCATCCCGGGACAGGGCCCTACGAGCAGTACTTC.

CDR3 in amino acids: CASSPQSGTGEGNEQFF. The CDR3 DNA is TGCGCCAGCAGCCCACAATCCGGGACAGGGGAAGGCAATGAGCAGTTCTTC. The rearrangement joins TRBV4-3 to TRBJ2-1, with 10 bases that match TRBD1. Germline V lookup: CDR1 LGHNA, CDR2 YSLEER. The length of the CDR3 is 17 residues. Germline trimming cut 4 bases from V and 6 bases from J; bases unmatched to any gene: 12.

The chain joins TRBV6-5 to TRBJ2-7; 10 nucleotides match TRBD1. The CDR3 is 16 amino acids. V lost 0 bases and J lost 3; bases outside the gene matches: 5. CDR1 and CDR2 (germline): MNHEY, SVGAGI. As DNA, the CDR3 is TGTGCCAGCAGTTACTCGGGGACAGGGGCGTTCTACGAGCAGTACTTC. It is translated as CASSYSGTGAFYEQYF.

The chain recombines TRBV9 with TRBJ2-1, with a tentative D call TRBD2 (6 bases). Germline-derived CDR1 and CDR2 are SGDLS and YYNGEE. The CDR3 is made up of 16 amino acids. V was cut by 3 bases and J by 5 bases, with 18 bases left in between. In nucleotides, the CDR3 is TGTGCCAGCAGCGGGGGCGGGACTTACCTGAACAATGAGCAGTTCTTC. It is translated as CASSGGGTYLNNEQFF.